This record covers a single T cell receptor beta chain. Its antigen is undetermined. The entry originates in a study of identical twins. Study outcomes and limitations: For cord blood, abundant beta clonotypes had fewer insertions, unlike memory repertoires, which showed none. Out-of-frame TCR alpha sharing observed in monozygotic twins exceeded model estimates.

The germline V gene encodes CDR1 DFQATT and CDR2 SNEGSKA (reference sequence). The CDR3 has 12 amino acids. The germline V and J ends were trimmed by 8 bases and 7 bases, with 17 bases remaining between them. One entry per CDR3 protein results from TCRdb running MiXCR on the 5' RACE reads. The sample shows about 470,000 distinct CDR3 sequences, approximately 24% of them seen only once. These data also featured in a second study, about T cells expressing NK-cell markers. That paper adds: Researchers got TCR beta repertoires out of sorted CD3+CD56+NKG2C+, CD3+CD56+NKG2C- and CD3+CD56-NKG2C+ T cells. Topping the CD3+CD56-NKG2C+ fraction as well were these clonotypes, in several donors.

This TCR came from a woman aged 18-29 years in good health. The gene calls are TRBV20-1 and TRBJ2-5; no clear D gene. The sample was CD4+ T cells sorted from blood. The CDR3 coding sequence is TGCAGTAAGGAAAGGGTTAAAGGGACCCAGTACTTC. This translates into CSKERVKGTQYF.